This T cell receptor (beta chain) emerged from a study of monozygotic twins with inflammatory bowel disease. Germline V gene sequence: CDR1 SNHLY, CDR2 FYNNEI. The CDR3 extends over 15 amino acids. Notes on the study in general: IBD patients displayed reduced TCRbeta diversity (inverse Simpson) when set against healthy co-twins.

Total RNA input per TCR library was around 4,000 ng. UMIs were attached via template switching, each with a 6-nucleotide sample barcode. One entry per CDR3 protein, without DNA, is what TCRdb gives after re-calling the 5' RACE reads. This sample's clone table lists 330,000 or so distinct CDR3 sequences. Researchers isolated total RNA from whole blood without sorting T cells. Comments on this clonotype: Its antigen remains unknown.

What was sequenced was blood. This TCR was recovered from a human donor with ulcerative colitis or Crohn's disease, or a healthy co-twin of an affected twin (not recorded which). This sequence joins TRBV2 and TRBJ2-7; TCRdb names TRBD1, which stays unverified in the absence of DNA. This CDR3 is CAGPLTQGANYEQYF.